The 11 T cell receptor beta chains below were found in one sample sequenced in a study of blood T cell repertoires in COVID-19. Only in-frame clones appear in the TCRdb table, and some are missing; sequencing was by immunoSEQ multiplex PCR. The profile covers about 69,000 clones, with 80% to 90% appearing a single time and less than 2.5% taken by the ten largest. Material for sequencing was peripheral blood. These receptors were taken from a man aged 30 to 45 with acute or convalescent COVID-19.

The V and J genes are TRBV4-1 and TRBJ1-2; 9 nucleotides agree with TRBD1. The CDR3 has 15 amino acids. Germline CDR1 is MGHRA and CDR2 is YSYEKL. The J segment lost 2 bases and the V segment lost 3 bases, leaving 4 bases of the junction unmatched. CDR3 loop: CASSHEQGANYGYTF. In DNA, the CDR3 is TGCGCCAGCAGCCATGAACAGGGGGCGAACTATGGCTACACCTTC.

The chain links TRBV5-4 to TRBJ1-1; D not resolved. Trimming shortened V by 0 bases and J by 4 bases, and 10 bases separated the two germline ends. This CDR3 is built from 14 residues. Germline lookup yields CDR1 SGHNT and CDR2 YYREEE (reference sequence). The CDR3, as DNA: TGTGCCAGCAGCTTGGAACAGCAGGCCACTGAAGCTTTCTTT. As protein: CASSLEQQATEAFF.

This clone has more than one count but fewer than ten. CDR3 bases: TGTGCCAGCAGTAACCTAGCGGGTGCGAACACCGGGGAGCTGTTTTTT. Its translation: CASSNLAGANTGELFF. The chain combines TRBV2 with TRBJ2-2; TRBD2 agrees at 8 bases. The CDR3 spans 16 residues. The V gene end was trimmed by 5 bases and the J gene end by 0 bases; junction bases not matched to a gene: 5. The germline CDR1 and CDR2 sequences are SNHLY and FYNNEI. Together with reference TRBV2 and TRBJ2-2, the CDR3 gives the full variable domain: EPEVTQTPSHQVTQMGQEVILRCVPISNHLYFYWYRQILGQKVEFLVSFYNNEISEKSEIFDDQFSVERPDGSNFTLKIRSTKLEDSAMYFCASSNLAGANTGELFFGEGSRLTVL.

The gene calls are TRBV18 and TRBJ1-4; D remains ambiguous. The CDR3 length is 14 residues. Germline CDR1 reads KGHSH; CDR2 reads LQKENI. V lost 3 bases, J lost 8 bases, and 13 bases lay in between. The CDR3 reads CASSPTQDSEKLFF. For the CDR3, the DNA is TGTGCCAGCTCACCTACACAAGACTCGGAAAAACTGTTTTTT.

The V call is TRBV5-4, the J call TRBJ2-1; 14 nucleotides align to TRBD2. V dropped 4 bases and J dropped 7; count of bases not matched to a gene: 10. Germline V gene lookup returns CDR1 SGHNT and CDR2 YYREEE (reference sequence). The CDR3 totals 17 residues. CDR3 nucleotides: TGTGCCAGCAGCCGAGTTCCGACTAGCGGGGGGGGGAATGAGCAGTTCTTC. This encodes CASSRVPTSGGGNEQFF.

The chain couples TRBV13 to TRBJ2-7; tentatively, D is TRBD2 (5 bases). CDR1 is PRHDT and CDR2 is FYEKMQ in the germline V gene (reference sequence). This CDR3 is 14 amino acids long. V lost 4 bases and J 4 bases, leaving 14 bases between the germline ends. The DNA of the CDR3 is TGTGCCAGCAGCTCCCGGGTGAGGGTGTACGAGCAGTACTTC. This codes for CASSSRVRVYEQYF.

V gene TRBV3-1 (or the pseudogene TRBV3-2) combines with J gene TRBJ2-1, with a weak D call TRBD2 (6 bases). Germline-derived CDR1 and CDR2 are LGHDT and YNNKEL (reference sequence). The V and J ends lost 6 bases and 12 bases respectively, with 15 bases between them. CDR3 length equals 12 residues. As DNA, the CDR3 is TGTGCCAGCAGAGATCCCGGGACTGGGCAGTTCTTC. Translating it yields CASRDPGTGQFF.

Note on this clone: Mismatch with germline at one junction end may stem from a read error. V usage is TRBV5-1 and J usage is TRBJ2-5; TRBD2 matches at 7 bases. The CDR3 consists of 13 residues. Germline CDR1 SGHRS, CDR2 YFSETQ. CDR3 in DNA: TGCGCCAGCAGCGCACAACCCTCTAGCGGAGGGGACTTC. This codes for CASSAQPSSGGDF. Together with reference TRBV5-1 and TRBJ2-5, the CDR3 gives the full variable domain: KAGVTQTPRYLIKTRGQQVTLSCSPISGHRSVSWYQQTPGQGLQFLFEYFSETQRNKGNFPGRFSGRQFSNSRSEMNVSTLELGDSALYLCASSAQPSSGGDFGPGTRLLVL.

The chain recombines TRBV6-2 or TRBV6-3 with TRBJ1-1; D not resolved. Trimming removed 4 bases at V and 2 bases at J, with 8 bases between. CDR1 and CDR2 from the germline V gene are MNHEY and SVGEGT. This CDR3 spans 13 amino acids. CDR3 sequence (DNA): TGTGCCAGCAGTTTCACAGCTAACACTGAAGCTTTCTTT. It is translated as CASSFTANTEAFF.

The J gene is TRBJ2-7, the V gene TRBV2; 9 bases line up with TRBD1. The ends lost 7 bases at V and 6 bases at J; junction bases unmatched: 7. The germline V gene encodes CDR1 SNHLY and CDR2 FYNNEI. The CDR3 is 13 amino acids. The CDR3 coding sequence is TGTGCCAGCACTGTGGACAGGGGAGGCGAGCAGTACTTC. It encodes CASTVDRGGEQYF.

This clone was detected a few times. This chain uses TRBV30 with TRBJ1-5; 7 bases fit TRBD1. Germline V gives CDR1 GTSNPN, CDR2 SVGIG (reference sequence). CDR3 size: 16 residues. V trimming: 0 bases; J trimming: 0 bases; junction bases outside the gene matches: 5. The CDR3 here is CAWSVGTVYSNQPQHF. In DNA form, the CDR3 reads TGTGCCTGGAGTGTGGGGACAGTTTATAGCAATCAGCCCCAGCATTTT.